The 32 T cell receptor beta chains below all came from one sample that was sequenced in a study of molecular identifiers for immune sequencing clone quantification. TCRdb passed the PCR reads through MiXCR, listing each CDR3 protein once. The sample contains about 510,000 distinct CDR3 sequences, about 25% of which appear only once. The sequencing input was naive CD8+ T cells from blood, with Jurkat cell RNA spiked in. As for subset: FACS-sorted CD8+CD4-CCR7+CD45RA+ naive T cells. Receptors were obtained from a human donor in good health. Some libraries in this study had Jurkat cell RNA spiked in.

This clonotype has just a few counts. The chain has TRBV28 and TRBJ1-4; D is unresolved. Trimming took off 3 bases at V and 3 bases at J, with 8 bases between the two ends. The CDR3 runs 14 residues. Per the germline V gene, CDR1 is MDHEN and CDR2 is SYDVKM. CDR3 region: CASSFVAPNEKLFF. DNA for the CDR3: TGTGCCAGCAGTTTCGTAGCGCCTAATGAAAAACTGTTTTTT.

This clonotype has more than one count but fewer than ten. This chain joins TRBV6-5 and TRBJ2-7, with TRBD2 identical over 7 bases. Trimming cost V 0 bases and J 5 bases; bases outside gene matches: 7. Germline V gene data show CDR1 as MNHEY and CDR2 as SVGAGI. The CDR3 totals 15 residues. The CDR3 DNA reads TGTGCCAGCAGTTACTCTAGGACTAGTATCGACGAGCAGTACTTC. Protein sequence: CASSYSRTSIDEQYF.

The chain employs TRBV12-3 or TRBV12-4 and TRBJ2-2, with 7 nucleotides matching TRBD2. This CDR3 has 15 amino acids. J was trimmed by 7 bases and V by 11 bases; bases with no gene match: 16. The CDR3 is CAGALRREGIGELFF. The DNA of the CDR3 is TGTGCCGGCGCCCTGAGGAGGGAGGGCATCGGGGAGCTGTTTTTT.

This clonotype was picked up a small number of times. The CDR3 nucleotides are TGTGCCACCAGCAGAGAGCAACTAGCGGGAGAGGGGCATGAGCAGTTCTTC. This sequence encodes CATSREQLAGEGHEQFF. This rearrangement joins TRBV15 to TRBJ2-1; 11 bases are a match to TRBD2. Germline assignment: CDR1 LNHNV and CDR2 YYDKDF (reference sequence). Trimming took 0 bases from V and 8 from J; bases not matched to a gene: 9. The CDR3 extends over 17 amino acids.

About this clonotype: A read error may produce the germline difference seen at one junction end. The chain recombines TRBV14 with TRBJ2-7, with D perhaps being TRBD1 or TRBD2 (5 bases each). The length of the CDR3 is 12 residues. Germline V gives CDR1 SGHDN, CDR2 FVKESK. CDR3 residues: CASSQEGDAPSF. The CDR3 DNA sequence: TGTGCCAGCAGCCAAGAAGGGGACGCGCCGTCCTTC. The full variable domain, in which reference TRBV14 and TRBJ2-7 provide the parts outside the CDR3, is EAGVTQFPSHSVIEKGQTVTLRCDPISGHDNLYWYRRVMGKEIKFLLHFVKESKQDESGMPNNRFLAERTGGTYSTLKVQPAELEDSGVYFCASSQEGDAPSFGPGTRLTVT.

This clonotype showed up just a few times. This chain connects TRBV19 to TRBJ2-7, with D maybe TRBD1 (6 bases). The CDR3 consists of 14 residues. V dropped 3 bases and J dropped 4 bases, with 13 bases sitting between them. CDR1 and CDR2 (germline): LNHDA, SQIVND (reference sequence). Here the CDR3 reads CASSINGQIYEQYF. The CDR3 nucleotides read TGTGCCAGTAGTATTAACGGACAGATTTACGAGCAGTACTTC.

With respect to this clonotype: The final CDR3 position lacks the conserved phenylalanine or tryptophan, pointing to a likely read error. J is TRBJ2-3 and V is TRBV27; D unresolved. The length of the CDR3 is 14 residues. CDR1 and CDR2 from the germline V gene are MNHEY and SMNVEV (reference sequence). The V and J ends lost 3 bases and 2 bases respectively, with 9 bases between them. The CDR3 nucleotides are TGTGCCAGCAGTTTTACACCTAACACAGATACGCAGTATTAT. Encoded protein: CASSFTPNTDTQYY.

This clonotype has ten or more counts. V gene TRBV5-4 combines with J gene TRBJ1-1; D ambiguous. Trimming removed 7 bases at V and 2 bases at J, with 12 bases between. Germline V gene sequence: CDR1 SGHNT, CDR2 YYREEE (reference sequence). The CDR3 is 13 residues long. CDR3: CASHTTPNTEAFF. CDR3 coding DNA: TGTGCCAGCCACACGACTCCTAACACTGAAGCTTTCTTT.

This clonotype was observed a few times. The gene calls are TRBV20-1 and TRBJ2-3; TRBD2 might be the D (5 bases). The V gene's germline CDR1 is DFQATT and CDR2 SNEGSKA (reference sequence). The V end was cut by 0 bases, the J end by 0 bases, with 13 bases between. The CDR3 covers 16 residues. Written as DNA, the CDR3 is TGCAGTGCTAGAGATAGGAGGCACCATAGCACAGATACGCAGTATTTT. Translated: CSARDRRHHSTDTQYF.

The chain joins TRBV20-1 to TRBJ1-1; a possible D gene is TRBD1 (5 bases). V lost 5 bases to trimming and J lost 1 base, with 14 bases between them. This CDR3 is 14 amino acids long. Per the germline V gene, CDR1 is DFQATT and CDR2 is SNEGSKA (reference sequence). The CDR3 bases are TGCAGTGCTCCTGAAGACAGAAGGAACACTGAAGCTTTCTTT. Protein product: CSAPEDRRNTEAFF.

This clonotype has just a few counts. The rearrangement joins TRBV9 to TRBJ2-1; TRBD2 agrees at 7 bases. The CDR3 runs to 16 residues. V was clipped by 3 bases and J by 0 bases; unmatched bases: 6. Germline V CDR1 and CDR2: SGDLS, YYNGEE. CDR3: CASSAQAGSSYNEQFF. The CDR3, as DNA: TGTGCCAGCAGCGCCCAAGCGGGAAGCTCCTACAATGAGCAGTTCTTC. The variable domain in full, with the rest retrieved from reference TRBV9 and TRBJ2-1, is DSGVTQTPKHLITATGQRVTLRCSPRSGDLSVYWYQQSLDQGLQFLIQYYNGEERAKGNILERFSAQQFPDLHSELNLSSLELGDSALYFCASSAQAGSSYNEQFFGPGTRLTVL.

This clonotype was recorded at least ten times. V and J are TRBV9 and TRBJ1-1; D gene unclear. The CDR3 consists of 16 residues. The germline CDR1 and CDR2 sequences are SGDLS and YYNGEE. The V end was cut by 4 bases, the J end by 1 base, with 17 bases between. CDR3 nucleotide sequence: TGTGCCAGCAGCTCCCCTCATGGGATCCAGAACACTGAAGCTTTCTTT. It translates to CASSSPHGIQNTEAFF. Filled out from reference TRBV9 and TRBJ1-1, the complete variable domain reads DSGVTQTPKHLITATGQRVTLRCSPRSGDLSVYWYQQSLDQGLQFLIQYYNGEERAKGNILERFSAQQFPDLHSELNLSSLELGDSALYFCASSSPHGIQNTEAFFGQGTRLTVV.

This clonotype has only a few counts. J is TRBJ1-1 and V is TRBV19; a possible D gene is TRBD1 (5 bases). Germline values: CDR1 LNHDA, CDR2 SQIVND (reference sequence). The CDR3 has 13 amino acids. Trimming cost V 6 bases and J 6 bases, with 14 bases left between them. The CDR3 nucleotides read TGTGCCAGTAGCCTATGGGGGACCCCTGAAGCTTTCTTT. It encodes CASSLWGTPEAFF.

This clonotype was seen a handful of times. This chain joins TRBV3-2 and TRBJ1-1; the table's D call, TRBD1, has no DNA check behind it. TRBV3-2 corresponds to a pseudogene. The CDR3 loop spans 15 amino acids. Here the CDR3 DNA reads TGTGCCAGCAGCCAGACCAGGGACGCGAACACTGAAGCTTTCTTT. The encoded protein is CASSQTRDANTEAFF.

This chain links TRBV19 with TRBJ2-3; D gene ambiguous. The germline CDR1 and CDR2 sequences are LNHDA and SQIVND (reference sequence). The V and J ends lost 9 bases and 0 bases respectively, with 10 bases between them. The CDR3 is 13 amino acids. DNA for the CDR3: TGTGCCAGCCAAGCGCTCAGCACAGATACGCAGTATTTT. It yields the protein CASQALSTDTQYF.

The rearrangement links TRBV6-2 or TRBV6-3 to TRBJ2-7, with D hard to call. The CDR3 covers 14 residues. Trimming removed 3 bases at V and 2 bases at J, with 11 bases between. CDR1 and CDR2 (germline): MNHEY, SVGEGT. The DNA for the CDR3 is TGTGCCAGCAGTTATCCGGGTATCGCCTACGAGCAGTACTTC. It encodes CASSYPGIAYEQYF.

This chain connects TRBV5-6 to TRBJ1-5, with D hard to call. Trimming removed 0 bases from V and 5 bases from J, with 12 bases in between. Germline-derived CDR1 and CDR2 are SGHDT and YYEEEE. CDR3 length: 15 residues. In nucleotides, the CDR3 is TGTGCCAGCAGCTTGGGAGGGTACAGCGATCAGCCCCAGCATTTT. Protein product: CASSLGGYSDQPQHF.

Of note for this clonotype: This may be a read error: a much more frequent sequence differs by one nucleotide. The V gene is TRBV29-1, the J gene TRBJ2-3, with D uncertain. Per the germline V gene, CDR1 is SQVTM and CDR2 is ANQGSEA. With 4 bases removed from V and 2 bases from J, the gap between germline ends came to 16 bases. CDR3 size: 15 residues. The CDR3 nucleotides are TGCAGCGTTGTAGGCCCGTCCTTCACCACAGATACGCAGTATTTT. Its translation is CSVVGPSFTTDTQYF.

This clonotype was seen more than once but under ten times. The V and J genes are TRBV7-2 and TRBJ2-7, with TRBD2 matching over 9 bases. J was trimmed by 0 bases and V by 2 bases; bases with no gene match: 5. CDR3 size: 16 residues. Looked up from germline, CDR1 is SGHTA and CDR2 is FQGNSA. CDR3 protein: CASSLWGSGSSYEQYF. In DNA form, the CDR3 reads TGTGCCAGCAGCTTATGGGGTAGCGGGAGCTCCTACGAGCAGTACTTC.

This clonotype occurred many times. This chain links TRBV7-2 with TRBJ2-3; perhaps TRBD1 as D (5 bases). Germline lookup yields CDR1 SGHTA and CDR2 FQGNSA. The V and J ends lost 1 base and 2 bases respectively, with 13 bases between them. CDR3 length equals 16 residues. CDR3 in amino acids: CASSLVGQGYTDTQYF. The DNA of the CDR3 is TGTGCCAGCAGCTTAGTAGGGCAGGGATACACAGATACGCAGTATTTT. Combining the CDR3 with reference TRBV7-2 and TRBJ2-3 gives the whole variable domain GAGVSQSPSNKVTEKGKDVELRCDPISGHTALYWYRQSLGQGLEFLIYFQGNSAPDKSGLPSDRFSAERTGGSVSTLTIQRTQQEDSAVYLCASSLVGQGYTDTQYFGPGTRLTVL.

This clonotype was seen at least ten times. The rearrangement links TRBV5-4 to TRBJ1-2; D may be TRBD1 (5 bases). The CDR3 length is 14 residues. From germline, CDR1 is SGHNT and CDR2 YYREEE (reference sequence). Trimming removed 1 base from V and 4 bases from J, with 11 bases in between. This chain's CDR3 is CASSLQGSAYGYTF. DNA of the CDR3: TGTGCCAGCAGCTTGCAGGGATCGGCCTATGGCTACACCTTC.

With respect to this clonotype: A read error may be the cause here, since a much bigger clone is one base away. The chain recombines TRBV2 with TRBJ1-4; no definite D call. The CDR3 contains 13 residues. Germline V lookup: CDR1 SNHLY, CDR2 FYNNEI. The CDR3: CASIGSTNERLFF. As DNA, the CDR3 is TGTGCCAGCATTGGGTCGACCAATGAAAGACTGTTTTTT.

The sample holds a few counts of this clonotype. V and J are TRBV9 and TRBJ2-1; TRBD2 is a possible D gene (5 bases). The germline V gene has CDR1 SGDLS and CDR2 YYNGEE. The germline V and J ends were trimmed by 0 bases and 6 bases, with 7 bases remaining between them. This CDR3 comprises 13 residues. CDR3 sequence reads: CASSVDEGNEQFF. DNA of the CDR3: TGTGCCAGCAGCGTAGACGAGGGCAATGAGCAGTTCTTC.

The chain recombines TRBV27 with TRBJ1-5, with TRBD1 matching over 8 bases. Germline V gene sequence: CDR1 MNHEY, CDR2 SMNVEV (reference sequence). The CDR3 length is 18 residues. V was pared by 5 bases and J by 0 bases, with 12 bases of the junction left unmatched. In DNA, the CDR3 is TGTGCCAGCAGTAAACTAACAGGGGGACTGTATAGCAATCAGCCCCAGCATTTT. It specifies CASSKLTGGLYSNQPQHF.

This clonotype was picked up many times. The rearrangement links TRBV29-1 to TRBJ2-7; perhaps D is TRBD1 or TRBD2 (5 bases each). This CDR3 region has 11 residues. Trimming cost V 4 bases and J 5 bases, with 9 bases left between them. Per the germline V gene, CDR1 is SQVTM and CDR2 is ANQGSEA. The CDR3 loop is CSVAGTHEQYF. The CDR3 region has the DNA TGCAGCGTTGCGGGGACCCACGAGCAGTACTTC.

A single count supports this clonotype. With a much larger clone just one base away, this may be a read error. The chain joins TRBV7-2 to TRBJ1-3; D may be TRBD1 (6 bases). In germline, CDR1 is SGHTA, CDR2 FQGNSA. This CDR3 comprises 15 residues. The CDR3 nucleotides read TGTGCCAGCAGACCGGGACAACTCTCTGGAGACACCATATATTTT. Translating it yields CASRPGQLSGDTIYF.

The V call is TRBV4-1, the J call TRBJ1-1; no reliable D call. This CDR3 has 14 amino acids. Germline CDR1 and CDR2: MGHRA and YSYEKL. V lost 1 base and J lost 4, with 10 bases in between. Here the CDR3 reads CASSQGTASTEAFF. The CDR3 DNA reads as TGCGCCAGCAGCCAAGGTACAGCGTCCACTGAAGCTTTCTTT.

The chain links TRBV4-1 to TRBJ2-7; 9 bases align to TRBD1. Germline CDR1 is MGHRA and CDR2 is YSYEKL. The CDR3 covers 14 residues. After removal of 0 bases from V and 6 bases from J, the junction contained 3 bases not matched to a gene. The DNA for the CDR3 is TGCGCCAGCAGCCAAGACCGGACAGGGGTCGAGCAGTACTTC. Translation gives CASSQDRTGVEQYF.

This clonotype was counted between two and nine times. A read error may account for a junction end that differs from germline. The rearrangement uses TRBV29-1 and TRBJ2-1; 9 nucleotides line up with TRBD1. This CDR3 comprises 15 residues. Germline V gene lookup returns CDR1 SQVTM and CDR2 ANQGSEA. The CDR3 is CSVAKRQGGGNGQFF. In nucleotides, the CDR3 is TGCAGCGTTGCGAAAAGACAGGGGGGAGGAAATGGGCAGTTCTTC.

The chain uses TRBV6-2 or TRBV6-3 and TRBJ2-7; 9 nucleotides agree with TRBD1. The germline V gene has CDR1 MNHEY and CDR2 SVGEGT. The trim removed 3 bases at V and 6 bases at J, leaving 6 bases unmatched. The CDR3 consists of 14 residues. CDR3 DNA sequence: TGTGCCAGCAGTTATTGGGACAGGGAGGTCGAGCAGTACTTC. Translating gives CASSYWDREVEQYF.

This chain connects TRBV20-1 to TRBJ2-7, with D unresolved. This CDR3 comprises 11 residues. Deletions cut 0 bases from V and 7 bases from J, with 7 bases between. Germline V gives CDR1 DFQATT, CDR2 SNEGSKA (reference sequence). CDR3: CSARDWDEQYF. CDR3 DNA: TGCAGTGCTAGAGATTGGGATGAGCAGTACTTC.

This chain connects TRBV4-1 to TRBJ2-4, with D maybe TRBD2 (7 bases). Per the germline V gene, CDR1 is MGHRA and CDR2 is YSYEKL. V was clipped by 1 base and J by 6 bases, with 16 bases between them. This CDR3 has 16 residues. As DNA, the CDR3 is TGCGCCAGCAGCCAAGGGGTCGGGCGGGGGCCAAACATTCAGTACTTC. Translated: CASSQGVGRGPNIQYF.